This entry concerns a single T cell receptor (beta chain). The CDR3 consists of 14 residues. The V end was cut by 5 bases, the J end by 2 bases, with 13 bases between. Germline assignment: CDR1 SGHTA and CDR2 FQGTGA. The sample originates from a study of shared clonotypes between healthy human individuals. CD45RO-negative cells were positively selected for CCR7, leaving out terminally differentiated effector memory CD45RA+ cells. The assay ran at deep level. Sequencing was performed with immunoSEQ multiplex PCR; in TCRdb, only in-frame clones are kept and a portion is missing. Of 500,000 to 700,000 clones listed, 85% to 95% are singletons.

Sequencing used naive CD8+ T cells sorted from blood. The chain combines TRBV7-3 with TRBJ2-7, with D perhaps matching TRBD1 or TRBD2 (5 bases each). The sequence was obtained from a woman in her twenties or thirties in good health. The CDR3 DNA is TGTGCCAGCAGCCCCCGGGACGGGACCTACGAGCAGTACTTC. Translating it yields CASSPRDGTYEQYF.